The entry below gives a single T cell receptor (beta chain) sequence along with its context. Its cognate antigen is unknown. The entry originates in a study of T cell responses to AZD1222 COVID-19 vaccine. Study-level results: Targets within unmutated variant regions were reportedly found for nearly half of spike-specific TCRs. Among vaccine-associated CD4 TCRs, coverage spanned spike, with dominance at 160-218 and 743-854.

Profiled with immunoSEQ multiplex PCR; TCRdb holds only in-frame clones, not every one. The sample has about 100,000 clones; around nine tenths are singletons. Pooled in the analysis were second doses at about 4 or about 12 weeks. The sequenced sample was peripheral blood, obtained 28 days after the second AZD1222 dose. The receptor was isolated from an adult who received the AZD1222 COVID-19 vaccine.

The CDR3 DNA reads TGTGCCAGCAGCTTAGCCGGGACACTTCAGATTGCCTACAATGAGCAGTTCTTC. Protein product: CASSLAGTLQIAYNEQFF. The chain joins TRBV7-2 to TRBJ2-1; D is perhaps TRBD1 (6 bases). Germline values: CDR1 SGHTA, CDR2 FQGNSA. The CDR3 length is 18 residues. V was clipped by 0 bases and J by 2 bases, with 17 bases between them.